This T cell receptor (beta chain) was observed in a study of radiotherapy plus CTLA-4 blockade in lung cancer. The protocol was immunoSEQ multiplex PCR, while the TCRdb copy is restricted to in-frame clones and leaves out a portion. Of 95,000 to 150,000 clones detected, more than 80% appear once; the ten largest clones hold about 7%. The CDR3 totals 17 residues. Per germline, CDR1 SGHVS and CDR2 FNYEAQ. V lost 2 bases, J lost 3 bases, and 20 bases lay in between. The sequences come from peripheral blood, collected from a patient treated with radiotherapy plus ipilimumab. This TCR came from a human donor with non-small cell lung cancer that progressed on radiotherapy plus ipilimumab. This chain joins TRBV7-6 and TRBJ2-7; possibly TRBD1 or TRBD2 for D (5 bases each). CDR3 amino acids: CASSLPRLGVDYYEQYF. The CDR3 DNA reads TGTGCCAGCAGCTTACCCCGGTTAGGGGTTGACTACTACGAGCAGTACTTC. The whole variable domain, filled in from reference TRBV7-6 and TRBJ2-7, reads GAGVSQSPRYKVTKRGQDVALRCDPISGHVSLYWYRQALGQGPEFLTYFNYEAQQDKSGLPNDRFSAERPEGSISTLTIQRTEQRDSAMYRCASSLPRLGVDYYEQYFGPGTRLTVT.